This T cell receptor beta chain is from a study of blood T cell repertoires in COVID-19. On the study more broadly: Italy, Spain and the United States were the sources of the convalescent and acute COVID-19 samples.

V gave up 3 bases and J gave up 5 bases; unmatched junction bases: 3. Germline values: CDR1 SEHNR, CDR2 FQNEAQ (reference sequence). This CDR3 contains 14 residues. Followed over time, Seattle patients had been enrolled while infection was active. TCRdb's table, derived via immunoSEQ multiplex PCR, lists solely in-frame clones and lacks some. The table records about 50,000 clones, roughly 87% of them present only once. This receptor was obtained from an older woman with COVID-19, enrolled during active disease. Sequencing input: peripheral blood. The chain has TRBV7-9 and TRBJ1-1, with 10 positions matching TRBD1. As DNA, the CDR3 is TGTGCCAGCAGCTTCGGACAGGGGGAAACTGAAGCTTTCTTT. Encoded protein: CASSFGQGETEAFF.